A single sample gave rise to the 20 T cell receptor beta chains below, sequenced in a study of T cell responses to AZD1222 COVID-19 vaccine. Only in-frame clones appear in the TCRdb table, and some are missing; sequencing was by immunoSEQ multiplex PCR. The sample yields over 85,000 clones, 88% seen once. The sample in question was peripheral blood, obtained 28 days after the second AZD1222 dose. Source of these receptors: an adult who received the AZD1222 COVID-19 vaccine.

The chain couples TRBV29-1 to TRBJ1-5; D is ambiguous. Germline V lookup: CDR1 SQVTM, CDR2 ANQGSEA. Trimming removed 4 bases at V and 0 bases at J, with 13 bases between. The CDR3 contains 15 residues. This chain's CDR3 is CSVVGHDLSNQPQHF. DNA of the CDR3: TGCAGCGTTGTAGGGCATGACCTTAGCAATCAGCCCCAGCATTTT.

This clone appeared a single time. The chain couples TRBV5-8 to TRBJ1-4; a possible D gene is TRBD1 (6 bases). V was trimmed by 2 bases and J by 8 bases, leaving 16 bases between them. Per the germline V gene, CDR1 is SGHTS and CDR2 is YDEGEE. The CDR3 sequence is 15 residues long. This CDR3 reads CASSLGGRVHEKLFF. The CDR3 DNA reads TGTGCCAGCAGCTTAGGGGGTCGTGTCCACGAAAAACTGTTTTTT.

A single count supports this clone. The CDR3 sequence: CATVRQEGLGEQFF. The DNA for the CDR3 is TGTGCCACCGTTAGACAGGAGGGGCTGGGTGAGCAGTTCTTC. The chain recombines TRBV7-9 with TRBJ2-1; D might be TRBD1 or TRBD2, each matching 6 bases. Trimming left V 10 bases short and J 9 bases short, with 22 bases between. This CDR3 contains 14 residues. Germline-derived CDR1 and CDR2 are SEHNR and FQNEAQ (reference sequence).

The V and J genes are TRBV7-8 and TRBJ2-3, with 8 bases lining up with TRBD2. V was clipped by 5 bases and J by 5 bases; unmatched bases: 12. The CDR3 has 16 amino acids. The germline V gene has CDR1 SGHVS and CDR2 FQNEAQ. CDR3 sequence (DNA): TGTGCCAGCAGCAGACCCCGGGGACTAGGAGGAGATACGCAGTATTTT. Translated, it gives CASSRPRGLGGDTQYF. Variable domain in full (rest from reference TRBV7-8 and TRBJ2-3): GAGVSQSPRYKVAKRGQDVALRCDPISGHVSLFWYQQALGQGPEFLTYFQNEAQLDKSGLPSDRFFAERPEGSVSTLKIQRTQQEDSAVYLCASSRPRGLGGDTQYFGPGTRLTVL.

V and J are TRBV7-2 and TRBJ2-7; 9 nucleotides align to TRBD2. This CDR3 spans 16 amino acids. J was trimmed by 0 bases and V by 1 base; bases with no gene match: 4. Per the germline V gene, CDR1 is SGHTA and CDR2 is FQGNSA. CDR3 sequence: CASSLGLADNSYEQYF. CDR3 coding DNA: TGTGCCAGCAGCTTAGGACTAGCGGATAACTCCTACGAGCAGTACTTC.

The CDR3 nucleotides are TGTGCCAGCAGTGAAGCGGGAGGGGGGGCCAACGTCCTGACTTTC. Translating gives CASSEAGGGANVLTF. The chain uses TRBV6-1 and TRBJ2-6; 7 bases fit TRBD2. Germline CDR1 is MNHNS and CDR2 is SASEGT. J lost 4 bases, V lost 0 bases, and 0 bases had no gene match. CDR3 size: 15 residues.

The chain carries TRBV5-1 and TRBJ1-4; weak D call: TRBD1 (5 bases). Trimming stripped 1 base from V and 5 bases from J, with 12 bases between. Germline V lookup: CDR1 SGHRS, CDR2 YFSETQ. The length of the CDR3 is 15 residues. The CDR3 DNA follows: TGCGCCAGCAGCTTGTTCGGGGGATTCAATGAAAAACTGTTTTTT. Protein product: CASSLFGGFNEKLFF. The whole variable domain, filled in from reference TRBV5-1 and TRBJ1-4, reads KAGVTQTPRYLIKTRGQQVTLSCSPISGHRSVSWYQQTPGQGLQFLFEYFSETQRNKGNFPGRFSGRQFSNSRSEMNVSTLELGDSALYLCASSLFGGFNEKLFFGSGTQLSVL.

This clone was counted once. This sequence joins TRBV12-3 or TRBV12-4 and TRBJ1-3, with D uncertain. V was clipped by 3 bases and J by 1 base, with 4 bases between them. The CDR3 has 13 amino acids. CDR3 bases: TGTGCCAGCAGTTTCGGATCTGGAAACACCATATATTTT. The encoded protein is CASSFGSGNTIYF.

The rearrangement uses TRBV5-1 and TRBJ1-1; 9 positions agree with TRBD1. Germline CDR1 SGHRS, CDR2 YFSETQ. J lost 1 base, V lost 7 bases, and 5 bases had no gene match. The CDR3 covers 14 residues. CDR3 region: CASEKGQGNTEAFF. DNA of the CDR3: TGCGCCAGCGAAAAGGGACAGGGGAACACTGAAGCTTTCTTT.

DNA for the CDR3: TGCGCCAGCAGCCAAGCTGGCAGCACAGATACGCAGTATTTT. Its protein product is CASSQAGSTDTQYF. The chain recombines TRBV4-1 with TRBJ2-3; no clear D gene. Germline V gives CDR1 MGHRA, CDR2 YSYEKL. This CDR3 has 14 amino acids. Trimming left V 1 base short and J 0 bases short, with 5 bases between.

CDR3 sequence (DNA): TGTGCCAGCAGCGTAGACCAGCGGGAGATCACCGGGGAGCTGTTTTTT. It specifies CASSVDQREITGELFF. The V and J genes are TRBV9 and TRBJ2-2, with TRBD2 matching 8 bases. This CDR3 is 16 amino acids long. Germline trimming cut 0 bases from V and 4 bases from J; bases unmatched to any gene: 5. CDR1 SGDLS and CDR2 YYNGEE come from the germline V gene.

The chain couples TRBV7-6 to TRBJ2-7, with 8 bases lining up with TRBD1. The V gene's germline CDR1 is SGHVS and CDR2 FNYEAQ. The CDR3 runs to 17 residues. V was pared by 5 bases and J by 1 base, with 13 bases of the junction left unmatched. CDR3 protein: CASSPSSPRGPSYEQYF. The CDR3 DNA reads as TGTGCCAGCAGCCCATCCAGTCCCAGGGGGCCTTCCTACGAGCAGTACTTC.

The chain carries TRBV5-4 and TRBJ1-2, with TRBD1 matching over 10 bases. From germline, CDR1 is SGHNT and CDR2 YYREEE (reference sequence). After removal of 1 base from V and 2 bases from J, the junction contained 2 bases not matched to a gene. The CDR3 sequence is 15 residues long. CDR3 in DNA: TGTGCCAGCAGCTTGACGGGACAGGGGAACTATGGCTACACCTTC. Protein product: CASSLTGQGNYGYTF.

This clone was counted a single time. The chain joins TRBV4-2 to TRBJ2-1; D gene uncertain. The CDR3 extends over 11 amino acids. V was clipped by 4 bases and J by 6 bases, with 4 bases between them. Per the germline V gene, CDR1 is LGHNA and CDR2 is YNFKEQ. In nucleotides, the CDR3 is TGTGCCAGCAGCCGGGCCAATGAGCAGTTCTTC. It encodes CASSRANEQFF.

The chain is built from TRBV30 and TRBJ2-5; TRBD1 matches at 10 bases. This CDR3 region has 14 residues. The ends lost 2 bases at V and 5 bases at J; junction bases unmatched: 5. Germline assignment: CDR1 GTSNPN and CDR2 SVGIG (reference sequence). DNA of the CDR3: TGTGCCTGGAGTCTGGGACAGGGGCAGGAGACCCAGTACTTC. It encodes CAWSLGQGQETQYF.

The chain has TRBV25-1 and TRBJ1-3; a weak D match, TRBD1 (6 bases). V lost 4 bases and J lost 0, with 10 bases in between. Germline V gives CDR1 MGHDK, CDR2 SYGVNS. This CDR3 has 15 amino acids. This chain's CDR3 is CASSGQAISGNTIYF. The CDR3 nucleotides read TGTGCCAGCAGTGGACAGGCGATCTCTGGAAACACCATATATTTT.

The chain couples TRBV18 to TRBJ2-2, with no clear D. CDR1 and CDR2 from the germline V gene are KGHSH and LQKENI. The CDR3 is 13 amino acids. Between the trimmed V and J ends, which lost 2 bases and 6 bases, there was a span of 7 bases. The CDR3, as DNA: TGTGCCAGCTCACCAACAGAGTCCGGGGAGCTGTTTTTT. It encodes CASSPTESGELFF. Full variable domain (rest looked up from reference TRBV18 and TRBJ2-2): NAGVMQNPRHLVRRRGQEARLRCSPMKGHSHVYWYRQLPEEGLKFMVYLQKENIIDESGMPKERFSAEFPKEGPSILRIQQVVRGDSAAYFCASSPTESGELFFGEGSRLTVL.

The chain combines TRBV30 with TRBJ2-1; 7 nucleotides match TRBD1. Trimming removed 3 bases from V and 3 bases from J; junction bases left unmatched: 2. Germline V gives CDR1 GTSNPN, CDR2 SVGIG (reference sequence). This CDR3 comprises 13 residues. The DNA of the CDR3 is TGTGCCTGGAGGGACAGGATCTACAATGAGCAGTTCTTC. It is translated as CAWRDRIYNEQFF.

CDR3 amino acids: CAWTPKTVTNYGYTF. The CDR3 DNA follows: TGTGCCTGGACCCCTAAGACAGTAACTAACTATGGCTACACCTTC. The chain joins TRBV30 to TRBJ1-2; D possibly corresponds to TRBD1 (5 bases). The CDR3 sequence is 15 residues long. CDR1 and CDR2 from the germline V gene are GTSNPN and SVGIG (reference sequence). Trimming took off 4 bases at V and 0 bases at J, with 15 bases between the two ends. Full variable domain (missing parts from reference TRBV30 and TRBJ1-2): SQTIHQWPATLVQPVGSPLSLECTVEGTSNPNLYWYRQAAGRGLQLLFYSVGIGQISSEVPQNLSASRPQDRQFILSSKKLLLSDSGFYLCAWTPKTVTNYGYTFGSGTRLTVV.

J is TRBJ1-1 and V is TRBV7-3, with 12 nucleotides matching TRBD1. V was clipped by 4 bases and J by 1 base; unmatched bases: 10. CDR3 length: 18 residues. CDR1 and CDR2 (germline): SGHTA, FQGTGA. In nucleotides, the CDR3 is TGTGCCAGCAGCTCCGGCCCGGGACAGGGGGCCCCGAACACTGAAGCTTTCTTT. Translation gives CASSSGPGQGAPNTEAFF.